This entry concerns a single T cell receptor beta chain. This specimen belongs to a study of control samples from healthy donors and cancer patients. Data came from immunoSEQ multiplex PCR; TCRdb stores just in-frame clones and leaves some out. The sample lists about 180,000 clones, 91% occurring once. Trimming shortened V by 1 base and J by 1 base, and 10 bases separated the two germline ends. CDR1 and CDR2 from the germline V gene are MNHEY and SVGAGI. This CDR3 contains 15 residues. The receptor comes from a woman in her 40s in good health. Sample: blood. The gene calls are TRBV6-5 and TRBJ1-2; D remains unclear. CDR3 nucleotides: TGTGCCAGCAGTTACTTGGATAGGATTAACTATGGCTACACCTTC. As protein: CASSYLDRINYGYTF.